This T cell receptor (beta chain) was captured by sequencing in a study of cytomegalovirus exposure and HLA in healthy donors. This clone has just a few counts. Its antigen remains unknown. The study ran its PCR with 60 Vbeta and 13 Jbeta primers. Generated by immunoSEQ multiplex PCR, the TCRdb table keeps only in-frame clones and is missing some. In the table there are 75,000 or so clones, 60% to 75% of which are singletons. The trim removed 5 bases at V and 5 bases at J, leaving 9 bases unmatched. The germline V gene encodes CDR1 MNHEY and CDR2 SVGAGI. The CDR3 is 14 amino acids. Study results and limitations: Indistinguishable V segments such as TRBV6-2 and TRBV6-3 were excluded.

This TCR came from a man aged 40-50 years in good health and CMV-seropositive. Sequenced input: PBMCs. This chain connects TRBV6-5 to TRBJ2-7, with TRBD1 identical over 7 bases. CDR3 nucleotide sequence: TGTGCCAGCAGTCCTAGAAGGGGGCGGGACGAGCAGTACTTC. As protein: CASSPRRGRDEQYF.